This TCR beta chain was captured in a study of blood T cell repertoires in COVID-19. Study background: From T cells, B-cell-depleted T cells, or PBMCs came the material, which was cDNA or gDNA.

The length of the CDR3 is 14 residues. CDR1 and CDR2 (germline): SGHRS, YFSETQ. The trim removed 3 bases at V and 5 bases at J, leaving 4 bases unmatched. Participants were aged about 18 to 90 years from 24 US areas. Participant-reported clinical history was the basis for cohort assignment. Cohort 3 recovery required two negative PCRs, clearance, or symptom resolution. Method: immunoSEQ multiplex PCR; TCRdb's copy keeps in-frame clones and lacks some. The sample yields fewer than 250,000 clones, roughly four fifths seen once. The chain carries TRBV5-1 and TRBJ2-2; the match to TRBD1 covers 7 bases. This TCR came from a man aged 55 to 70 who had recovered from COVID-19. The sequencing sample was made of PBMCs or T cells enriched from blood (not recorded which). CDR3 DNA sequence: TGCGCCAGCAGCTCACAGGGGCAGACCGGGGAGCTGTTTTTT. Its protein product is CASSSQGQTGELFF.